The T cell receptor (beta chain) described here comes from a study of shared clonotypes between healthy human individuals. The study, taken as a whole, reports: Several donors had around 5% of their naive CD4 clonotypes in common.

From CD4+ cells came CD45RA+ naive and CD45RA-negative memory subsets. Splitting of each subset's genomic DNA was done evenly across several immunoSEQ plates. Authors' methods: Junction-only immunoSEQ data arrived without quality scores, meaning filtering differed. Profiling relied on immunoSEQ multiplex PCR, and the TCRdb table lists in-frame clones only, not all of them. The DNA was the basis for D and trimming; V, J and clone size are from that table. The repertoire holds under 1,100,000 clones, with about 80% as singletons. This clone was seen a few times. Its antigen is as yet unknown. The sample has other DNA sequences that encode this CDR3 too. Germline loops: CDR1 SGHTA, CDR2 FQGNSA. V was shortened by 5 bases and J by 3 bases, with 5 bases between the two germline ends. The length of the CDR3 is 12 residues.

The chain combines TRBV7-2 with TRBJ2-1; D is undetermined. Sequenced sample: memory CD4+ T cells from PBMCs. The subset: CD45RA-negative fraction. This sequence was found in a man younger than 30 in good health. Some clones in this sample may be carry-over from other donors' samples. In DNA form, the CDR3 reads TGTGCCAGCAGCGGAAGCTACAATGAGCAGTTCTTC. Translation: CASSGSYNEQFF.